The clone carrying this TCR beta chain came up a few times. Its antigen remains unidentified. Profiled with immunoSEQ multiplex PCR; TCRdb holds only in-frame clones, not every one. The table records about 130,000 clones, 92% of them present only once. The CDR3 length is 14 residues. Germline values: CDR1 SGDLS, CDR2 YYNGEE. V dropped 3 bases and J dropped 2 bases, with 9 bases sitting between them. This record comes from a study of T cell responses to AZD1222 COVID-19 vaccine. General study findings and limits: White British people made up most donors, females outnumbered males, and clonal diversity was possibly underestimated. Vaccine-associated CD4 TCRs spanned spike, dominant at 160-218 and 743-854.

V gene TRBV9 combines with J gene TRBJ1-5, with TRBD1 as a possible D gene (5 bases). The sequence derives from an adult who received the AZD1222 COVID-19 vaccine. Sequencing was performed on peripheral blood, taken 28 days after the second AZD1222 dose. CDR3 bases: TGTGCCAGCAGCGGACGGGACGGCAATCAGCCCCAGCATTTT. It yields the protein CASSGRDGNQPQHF.